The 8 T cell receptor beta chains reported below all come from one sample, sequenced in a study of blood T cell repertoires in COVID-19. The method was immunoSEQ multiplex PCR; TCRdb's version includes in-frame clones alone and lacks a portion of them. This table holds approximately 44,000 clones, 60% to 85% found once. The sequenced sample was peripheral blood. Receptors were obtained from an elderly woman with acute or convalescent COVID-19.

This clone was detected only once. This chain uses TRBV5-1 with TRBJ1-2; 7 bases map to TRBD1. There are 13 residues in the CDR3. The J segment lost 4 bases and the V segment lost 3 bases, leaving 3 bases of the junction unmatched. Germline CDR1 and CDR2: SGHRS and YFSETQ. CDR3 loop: CASSWGQTYGYTF. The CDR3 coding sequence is TGCGCCAGCAGCTGGGGACAGACCTATGGCTACACCTTC.

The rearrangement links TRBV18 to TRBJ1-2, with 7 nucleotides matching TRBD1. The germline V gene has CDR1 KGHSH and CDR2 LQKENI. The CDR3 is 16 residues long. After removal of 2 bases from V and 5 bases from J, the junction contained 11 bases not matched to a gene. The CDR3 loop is CASSPSSGDRHYGYTF. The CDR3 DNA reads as TGTGCCAGCTCACCATCCTCAGGGGACAGACATTATGGCTACACCTTC.

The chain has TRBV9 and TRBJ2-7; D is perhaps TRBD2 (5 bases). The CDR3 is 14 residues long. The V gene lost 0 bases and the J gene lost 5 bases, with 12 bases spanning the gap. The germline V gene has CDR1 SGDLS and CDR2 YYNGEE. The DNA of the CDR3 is TGTGCCAGCAGCGTAGTTAGTGGAGGTAACGAGCAGTACTTC. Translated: CASSVVSGGNEQYF.

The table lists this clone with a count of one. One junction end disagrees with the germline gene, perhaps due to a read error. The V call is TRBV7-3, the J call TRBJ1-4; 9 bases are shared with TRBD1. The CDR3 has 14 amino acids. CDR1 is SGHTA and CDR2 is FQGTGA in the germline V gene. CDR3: CASSFRDRERKTVF. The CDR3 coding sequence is TGTGCCAGCAGCTTCCGGGACAGGGAACGAAAAACTGTTTTT.

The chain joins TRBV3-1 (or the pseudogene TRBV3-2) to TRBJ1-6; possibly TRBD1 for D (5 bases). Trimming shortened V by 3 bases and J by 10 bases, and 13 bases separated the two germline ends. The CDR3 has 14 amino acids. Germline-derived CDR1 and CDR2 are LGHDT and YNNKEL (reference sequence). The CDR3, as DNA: TGTGCCAGCAGCCACCGGGACTTCAACTCACCCCTCCACTTT. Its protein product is CASSHRDFNSPLHF.

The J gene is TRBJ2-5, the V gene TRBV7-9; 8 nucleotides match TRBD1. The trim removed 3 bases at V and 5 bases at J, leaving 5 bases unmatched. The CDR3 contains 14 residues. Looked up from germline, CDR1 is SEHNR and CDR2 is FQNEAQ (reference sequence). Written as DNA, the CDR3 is TGTGCCAGCAGCTTTTGGACAGGGTGGGAGACCCAGTACTTC. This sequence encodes CASSFWTGWETQYF.

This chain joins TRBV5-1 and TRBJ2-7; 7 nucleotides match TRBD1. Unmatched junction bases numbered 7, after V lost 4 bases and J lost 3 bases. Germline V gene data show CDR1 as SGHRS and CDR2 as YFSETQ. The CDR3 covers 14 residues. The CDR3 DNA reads TGCGCCAGCAGCGGCTCGACAGGGAACTACGAGCAGTACTTC. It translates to CASSGSTGNYEQYF.

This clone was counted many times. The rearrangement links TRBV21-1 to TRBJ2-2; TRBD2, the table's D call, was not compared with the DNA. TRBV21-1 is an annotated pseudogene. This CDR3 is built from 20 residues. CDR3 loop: CASSKGAIYLAGVGSGELFF. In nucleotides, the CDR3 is TGTGCCAGCAGCAAAGGGGCAATTTATCTAGCGGGAGTAGGTTCCGGGGAGCTGTTTTTT.